The subject of this entry is one T cell receptor beta chain. Clones were sequenced by immunoSEQ multiplex PCR, and TCRdb holds only the in-frame ones, with some missing. The sample yields around 230,000 clones, 65% to 85% seen once. Germline V lookup: CDR1 LGHDT, CDR2 YNNKEL (reference sequence). This CDR3 contains 15 residues. V was pared by 0 bases and J by 2 bases, with 11 bases between. This sample was taken from a study of blood T cell repertoires in COVID-19. The origin of this receptor is a man aged 35 to 55 with acute or convalescent COVID-19. The chain is built from TRBV3-1 (or the pseudogene TRBV3-2) and TRBJ2-7; D not resolved. The sample was peripheral blood. CDR3 sequence (DNA): TGTGCCAGCAGCCAAGATCTCGGTTCTCCCTACGAGCAGTACTTC. It is translated as CASSQDLGSPYEQYF.